This is a list of T cell receptor beta chains from one sample in a study of blood T cell repertoires in COVID-19. Sequencing was performed with immunoSEQ multiplex PCR; in TCRdb, only in-frame clones are kept and a portion is missing. The sample carries 200,000 to 300,000 clones, nearly 85% recorded once. Sample: peripheral blood. Every receptor here comes from a human donor in a cohort sampled during active COVID-19. CDR3s include the opening cysteine and the closing phenylalanine or tryptophan. D genes are given only for firm matches. Rows give clone size only sometimes, using once, few, many, or a class for an expanded clone.

d_call j_call v_call clone_size cdr3_aa cdr3_nt
TRBD1 TRBJ2-7 TRBV4-2 NA CASSPAGQGSEQYF TGTGCCAGCAGCCCTGCGGGACAGGGGTCCGAGCAGTACTTC
NA TRBJ2-7 TRBV19 NA CASSIGRASYEQYF TGTGCCAGTAGTATAGGCAGGGCCTCCTACGAGCAGTACTTC
TRBD1 TRBJ2-1 TRBV11-2 NA CASSLQGVEQFF TGTGCCAGCAGCCTACAGGGGGTTGAGCAGTTCTTC
NA TRBJ1-5 TRBV5-4 NA CASSLRDPNREGQPQHF TGTGCCAGCAGCTTAAGGGACCCTAACAGGGAAGGTCAGCCCCAGCATTTT
TRBD1 TRBJ2-5 TRBV19 NA CASSATGERETQYF TGTGCCAGTAGTGCTACAGGGGAGAGAGAGACCCAGTACTTC
TRBD2 TRBJ2-1 TRBV28 NA CASSLMAGGRNNEQFF TGTGCCAGCAGTTTGATGGCGGGAGGGCGAAACAATGAGCAGTTCTTC
NA TRBJ1-1 TRBV29-1 NA CSVVEIKAFF TGCAGCGTTGTGGAGATCAAAGCTTTCTTT
NA TRBJ1-3 TRBV11-2 NA CASSSLAGIGNTIYF TGTGCCAGCAGCTCCCTCGCGGGGATTGGAAACACCATATATTTT
TRBD1 TRBJ2-7 TRBV5-1 NA CASRVGQGEQYF TGCGCCAGCAGGGTGGGACAGGGGGAGCAGTACTTC
NA TRBJ2-7 TRBV5-1 NA CASSTQGTANYEQYF TGCGCCAGCAGCACCCAGGGGACGGCAAACTACGAGCAGTACTTC
NA TRBJ2-5 TRBV7-2 NA CASSPGTERETQYF TGTGCCAGCAGCCCCGGAACCGAGCGAGAGACCCAGTACTTC
TRBD2 TRBJ2-7 TRBV3-1/TRBV3-2 NA CASSHERGSYEQYF TGTGCCAGCAGCCACGAGCGGGGTTCCTACGAGCAGTACTTC
TRBD1 TRBJ1-2 TRBV28 NA CASSPSGGLGDGYTF TGTGCCAGCAGCCCATCAGGGGGCTTAGGGGATGGCTACACCTTC
NA TRBJ2-3 TRBV27 NA CASTMRHDTDTQYF TGTGCCAGCACCATGAGACACGACACAGATACGCAGTATTTT
NA TRBJ2-5 TRBV13 NA CASSWARQETQYF TGTGCCAGCAGCTGGGCCCGACAAGAGACCCAGTACTTC
NA TRBJ2-7 TRBV6-5 once CASSYYGRVAEQYF TGTGCCAGCAGTTACTATGGCAGGGTAGCCGAGCAGTACTTC
NA TRBJ2-7 TRBV19 NA CASSILGTPTYEQYF TGTGCCAGTAGTATTTTGGGGACTCCAACCTACGAGCAGTACTTC
TRBD1 TRBJ1-5 TRBV19 NA CAGSRDRNQPQHF TGTGCCGGAAGCCGGGACAGGAATCAGCCCCAGCATTTT
TRBD1 TRBJ2-1 TRBV5-8 NA CASAPGQGYNEQFF TGTGCCAGTGCCCCGGGACAGGGTTACAATGAGCAGTTCTTC
NA TRBJ1-2 TRBV19 few CASTSQGRYGYTF TGTGCCAGTACCTCGCAGGGGCGTTATGGCTACACCTTC
NA TRBJ1-1 TRBV20-1 once CSAERASLAFF TGCAGTGCCGAGCGGGCTTCGTTGGCTTTCTTT
TRBD1 TRBJ1-2 TRBV5-1 NA CASSSGTGFHGYTF TGCGCCAGCAGCTCCGGGACAGGGTTCCACGGCTACACCTTC
NA TRBJ1-4 TRBV3-1/TRBV3-2 NA CASSRGFNNEKLFF TGTGCCAGCAGCCGAGGGTTCAATAATGAAAAACTGTTTTTT
TRBD1 TRBJ1-5 TRBV15 few CATSTRGQGYLSAQHF TGTGCCACCAGCACCCGGGGACAGGGGTACCTTTCGGCCCAGCATTTT
NA TRBJ1-2 TRBV7-9 NA CASSLEGVYGYTF TGTGCCAGCAGCCTTGAGGGCGTCTATGGCTACACCTTC
NA TRBJ2-1 TRBV5-1 NA CASSFDTDYNEQFF TGCGCCAGCAGCTTTGACACAGATTACAATGAGCAGTTCTTC
NA TRBJ2-7 TRBV6-5 NA CASTDPTRRGEQYF TGTGCCAGCACCGACCCGACGCGCCGGGGGGAGCAGTACTTC
NA TRBJ2-3 TRBV28 NA CASSFLTDTQYF TGTGCCAGCAGTTTTCTAACAGATACGCAGTATTTT
NA TRBJ1-1 TRBV19 once CATSVRGNTEAFF TGTGCCACCTCAGTTCGGGGGAACACTGAAGCTTTCTTT